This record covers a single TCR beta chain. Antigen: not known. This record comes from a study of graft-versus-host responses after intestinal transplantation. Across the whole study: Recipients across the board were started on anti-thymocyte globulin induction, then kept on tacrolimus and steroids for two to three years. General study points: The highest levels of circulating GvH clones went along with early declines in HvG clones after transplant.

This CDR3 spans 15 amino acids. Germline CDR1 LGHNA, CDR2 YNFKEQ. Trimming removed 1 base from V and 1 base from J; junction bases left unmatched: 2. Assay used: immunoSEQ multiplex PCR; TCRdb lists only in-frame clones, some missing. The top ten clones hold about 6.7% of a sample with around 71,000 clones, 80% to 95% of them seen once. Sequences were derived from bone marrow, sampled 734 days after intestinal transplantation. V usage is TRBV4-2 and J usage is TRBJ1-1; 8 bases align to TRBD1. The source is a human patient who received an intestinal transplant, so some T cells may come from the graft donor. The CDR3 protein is CASSQGTGPNTEAFF. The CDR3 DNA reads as TGTGCCAGCAGCCAAGGGACAGGGCCGAACACTGAAGCTTTCTTT.